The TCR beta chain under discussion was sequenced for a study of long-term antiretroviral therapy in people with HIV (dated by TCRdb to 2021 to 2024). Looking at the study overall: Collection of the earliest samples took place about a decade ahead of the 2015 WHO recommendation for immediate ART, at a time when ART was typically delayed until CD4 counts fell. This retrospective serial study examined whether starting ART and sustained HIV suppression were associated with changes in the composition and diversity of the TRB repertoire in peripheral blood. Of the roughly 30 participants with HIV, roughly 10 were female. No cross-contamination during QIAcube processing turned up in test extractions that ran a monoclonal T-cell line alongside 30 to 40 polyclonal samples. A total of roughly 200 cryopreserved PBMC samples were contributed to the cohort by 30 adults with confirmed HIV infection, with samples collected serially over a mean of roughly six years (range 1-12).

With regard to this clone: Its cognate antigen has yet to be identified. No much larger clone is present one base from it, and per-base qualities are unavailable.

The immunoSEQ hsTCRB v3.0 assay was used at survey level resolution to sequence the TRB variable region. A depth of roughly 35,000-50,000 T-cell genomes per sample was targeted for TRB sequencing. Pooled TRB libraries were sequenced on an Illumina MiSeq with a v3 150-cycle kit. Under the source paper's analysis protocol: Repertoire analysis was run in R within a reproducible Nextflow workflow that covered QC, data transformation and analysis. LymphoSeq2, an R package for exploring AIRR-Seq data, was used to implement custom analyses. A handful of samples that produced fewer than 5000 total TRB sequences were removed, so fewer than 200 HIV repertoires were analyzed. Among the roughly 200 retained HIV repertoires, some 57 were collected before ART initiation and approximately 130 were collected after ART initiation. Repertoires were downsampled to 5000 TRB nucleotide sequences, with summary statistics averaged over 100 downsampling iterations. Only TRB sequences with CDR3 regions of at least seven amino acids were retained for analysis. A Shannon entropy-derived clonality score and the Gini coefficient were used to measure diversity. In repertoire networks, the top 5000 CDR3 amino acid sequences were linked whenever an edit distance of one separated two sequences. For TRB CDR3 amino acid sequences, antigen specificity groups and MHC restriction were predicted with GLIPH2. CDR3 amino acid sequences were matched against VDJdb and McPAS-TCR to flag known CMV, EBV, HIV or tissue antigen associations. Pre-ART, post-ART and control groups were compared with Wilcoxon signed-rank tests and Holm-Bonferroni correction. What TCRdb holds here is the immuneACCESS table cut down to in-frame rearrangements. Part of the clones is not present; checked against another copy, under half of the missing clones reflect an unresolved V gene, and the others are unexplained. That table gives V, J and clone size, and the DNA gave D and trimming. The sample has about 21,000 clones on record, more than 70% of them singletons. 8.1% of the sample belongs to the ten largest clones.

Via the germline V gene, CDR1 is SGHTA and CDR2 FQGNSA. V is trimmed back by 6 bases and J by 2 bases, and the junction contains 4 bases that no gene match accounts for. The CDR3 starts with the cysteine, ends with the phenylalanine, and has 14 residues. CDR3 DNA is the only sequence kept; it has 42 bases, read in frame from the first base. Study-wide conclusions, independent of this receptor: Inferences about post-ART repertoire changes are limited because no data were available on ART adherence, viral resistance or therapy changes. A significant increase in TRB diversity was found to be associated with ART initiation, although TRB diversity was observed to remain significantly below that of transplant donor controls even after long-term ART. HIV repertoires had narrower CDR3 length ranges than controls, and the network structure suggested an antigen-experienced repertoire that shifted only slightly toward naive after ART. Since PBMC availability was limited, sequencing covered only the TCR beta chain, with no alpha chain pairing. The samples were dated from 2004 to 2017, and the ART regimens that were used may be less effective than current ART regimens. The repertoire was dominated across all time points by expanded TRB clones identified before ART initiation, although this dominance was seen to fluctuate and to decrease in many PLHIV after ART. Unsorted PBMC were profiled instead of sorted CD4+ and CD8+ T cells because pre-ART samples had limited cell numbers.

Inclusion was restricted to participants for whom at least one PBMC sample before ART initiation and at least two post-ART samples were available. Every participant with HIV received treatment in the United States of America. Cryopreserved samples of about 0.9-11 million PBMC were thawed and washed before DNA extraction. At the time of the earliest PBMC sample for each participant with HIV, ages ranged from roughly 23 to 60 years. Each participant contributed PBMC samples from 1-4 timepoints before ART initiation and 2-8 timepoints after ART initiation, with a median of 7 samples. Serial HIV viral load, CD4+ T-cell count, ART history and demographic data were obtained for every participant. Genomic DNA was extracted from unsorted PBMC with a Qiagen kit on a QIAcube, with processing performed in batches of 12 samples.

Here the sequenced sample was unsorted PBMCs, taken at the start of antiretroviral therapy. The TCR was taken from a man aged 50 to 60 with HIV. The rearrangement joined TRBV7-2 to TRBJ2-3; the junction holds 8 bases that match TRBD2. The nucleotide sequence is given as TGTGCCAGCAGGACTAGCGCTTTCACAGATACGCAGTATTTT. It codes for CASRTSAFTDTQYF. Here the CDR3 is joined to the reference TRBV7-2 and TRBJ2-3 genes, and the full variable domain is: GAGVSQSPSNKVTEKGKDVELRCDPISGHTALYWYRQSLGQGLEFLIYFQGNSAPDKSGLPSDRFSAERTGGSVSTLTIQRTQQEDSAVYLCASRTSAFTDTQYFGPGTRLTVL.